These 16 T cell receptor beta chains came from one sample sequenced in a study of cytomegalovirus exposure and HLA in healthy donors. Clones were sequenced by immunoSEQ multiplex PCR, and TCRdb holds only the in-frame ones, with some missing. The repertoire holds almost 75,000 clones, with approximately 80% as singletons. The sample taken for sequencing was PBMCs. All receptors derive from a man aged 25-45 years in good health and CMV-seronegative.

The chain links TRBV2 to TRBJ1-4; TRBD1 agrees at 7 bases. The CDR3 is 12 amino acids. The V gene end was trimmed by 6 bases and the J gene end by 8 bases; junction bases not matched to a gene: 3. The germline CDR1 and CDR2 sequences are SNHLY and FYNNEI. This CDR3 is CASRTGTEKLFF. CDR3 in DNA: TGTGCCAGCAGGACAGGGACGGAAAAACTGTTTTTT.

The V gene is TRBV7-8, the J gene TRBJ2-5; a weak D match, TRBD1 (5 bases). V was trimmed by 6 bases and J by 0 bases, leaving 8 bases between them. In germline, CDR1 is SGHVS, CDR2 FQNEAQ. There are 13 residues in the CDR3. DNA for the CDR3: TGTGCCAGCAGTCCGGACAACCAAGAGACCCAGTACTTC. It is translated as CASSPDNQETQYF.

The gene calls are TRBV19 and TRBJ2-7; 7 bases align to TRBD1. The CDR3 sequence is 15 residues long. J was trimmed by 7 bases and V by 5 bases; bases with no gene match: 14. Germline CDR1 reads LNHDA; CDR2 reads SQIVND (reference sequence). CDR3 protein: CASSRLGQTVGEQYF. CDR3 bases: TGTGCCAGTAGTCGTTTGGGACAGACTGTTGGGGAGCAGTACTTC.

The chain has TRBV5-1 and TRBJ2-2; D is perhaps TRBD2 (5 bases). The CDR3 has 15 amino acids. V lost 2 bases, J lost 7 bases, and 15 bases lay in between. Germline V CDR1 and CDR2: SGHRS, YFSETQ. The CDR3 nucleotides are TGCGCCAGCAGCTTCATCGCTAGCTCGGGCGGGGAGCTGTTTTTT. It yields the protein CASSFIASSGGELFF. Using reference TRBV5-1 and TRBJ2-2 for the parts outside the CDR3, the full variable domain is KAGVTQTPRYLIKTRGQQVTLSCSPISGHRSVSWYQQTPGQGLQFLFEYFSETQRNKGNFPGRFSGRQFSNSRSEMNVSTLELGDSALYLCASSFIASSGGELFFGEGSRLTVL.

The chain links TRBV4-3 to TRBJ2-1; 10 nucleotides match TRBD1. Germline CDR1 and CDR2: LGHNA and YSLEER. The CDR3 runs 17 residues. The V gene end was trimmed by 6 bases and the J gene end by 4 bases; junction bases not matched to a gene: 12. Here the CDR3 reads CASRPMTGGQFYNEQFF. CDR3 nucleotides: TGCGCCAGCAGACCAATGACAGGGGGCCAATTTTACAATGAGCAGTTCTTC.

The chain uses TRBV11-2 and TRBJ2-5; TRBD2 agrees at 10 bases. The CDR3 sequence is 14 residues long. The germline gives CDR1 SGHAT, CDR2 FQNNGV. V trimming: 5 bases; J trimming: 3 bases; junction bases outside the gene matches: 3. In nucleotides, the CDR3 is TGTGCCAGCAGCCAAACTAGCGGGGAAGAGACCCAGTACTTC. This sequence encodes CASSQTSGEETQYF.

The chain has TRBV28 and TRBJ1-4; 7 bases agree with TRBD1. The CDR3 extends over 17 amino acids. Germline CDR1 MDHEN, CDR2 SYDVKM. J lost 3 bases, V lost 4 bases, and 11 bases had no gene match. Here the CDR3 reads CASSSIIQGRPNEKLFF. DNA for the CDR3: TGTGCCAGCAGTTCGATAATACAGGGGAGGCCTAATGAAAAACTGTTTTTT.

J is TRBJ2-3 and V is TRBV9, with 10 bases that match TRBD1. The CDR3 spans 16 residues. Per the germline V gene, CDR1 is SGDLS and CDR2 is YYNGEE. Trimming cost V 1 base and J 5 bases; bases outside gene matches: 7. The CDR3 spells CASSVSGTGVVDTQYF. CDR3 sequence (DNA): TGTGCCAGCAGCGTATCCGGGACAGGGGTTGTAGATACGCAGTATTTT.

This CDR3 is CASSLQGPISGNTIYF. The CDR3, as DNA: TGCGCCAGCAGCTTACAGGGGCCCATCTCTGGAAACACCATATATTTT. The rearrangement uses TRBV5-1 and TRBJ1-3; 7 bases align to TRBD1. The CDR3 contains 16 residues. V was pared by 2 bases and J by 0 bases, with 5 bases of the junction left unmatched. Germline CDR1 reads SGHRS; CDR2 reads YFSETQ. The whole variable domain, filled in from reference TRBV5-1 and TRBJ1-3, reads KAGVTQTPRYLIKTRGQQVTLSCSPISGHRSVSWYQQTPGQGLQFLFEYFSETQRNKGNFPGRFSGRQFSNSRSEMNVSTLELGDSALYLCASSLQGPISGNTIYFGEGSWLTVV.

This clone was observed a handful of times. V and J are TRBV4-2 and TRBJ2-1; TRBD2 might be the D (6 bases). Trimming stripped 4 bases from V and 1 base from J, with 8 bases between. Germline V gene lookup returns CDR1 LGHNA and CDR2 YNFKEQ. The CDR3 spans 14 residues. For the CDR3, the DNA is TGTGCCAGCAGCCGTAGCGGATCCTACAATGAGCAGTTCTTC. This translates into CASSRSGSYNEQFF.

V usage is TRBV5-1 and J usage is TRBJ2-3; D perhaps matches TRBD1 (5 bases). CDR1 and CDR2 (germline): SGHRS, YFSETQ. The CDR3 runs 14 residues. The V end was cut by 1 base, the J end by 1 base, with 7 bases between. The DNA for the CDR3 is TGCGCCAGCAGCTTGACAGGACGCACAGATACGCAGTATTTT. Amino acid sequence: CASSLTGRTDTQYF.

The chain recombines TRBV4-1 with TRBJ1-4; 9 nucleotides line up with TRBD1. V trimming: 4 bases; J trimming: 7 bases; junction bases outside the gene matches: 7. This CDR3 spans 15 amino acids. The germline gives CDR1 MGHRA, CDR2 YSYEKL. The CDR3 DNA is TGCGCCAGCAGCCCTCGAACAGGGGGCAGTGAAAAACTGTTTTTT. Translated, it gives CASSPRTGGSEKLFF.

Only one count was recorded for this clone. The J gene is TRBJ2-7, the V gene TRBV29-1; 8 bases match TRBD1. V shed 1 base and J 2 bases; nucleotides not matched to a gene: 10. CDR1 and CDR2 from the germline V gene are SQVTM and ANQGSEA. The CDR3 contains 16 residues. The CDR3 loop is CSVEGGGQGLPYEQYF. DNA for the CDR3: TGCAGCGTTGAAGGGGGAGGACAGGGCCTTCCCTACGAGCAGTACTTC.

This chain uses TRBV13 with TRBJ2-3, with TRBD2 matching 16 bases. J was trimmed by 0 bases and V by 6 bases; bases with no gene match: 6. Germline lookup yields CDR1 PRHDT and CDR2 FYEKMQ (reference sequence). CDR3 length: 18 residues. CDR3: CASSFTGLAGGSTDTQYF. The DNA of the CDR3 is TGTGCCAGCAGTTTCACGGGACTAGCGGGAGGGAGCACAGATACGCAGTATTTT.

In its sample, this clone was seen a few times. This chain connects TRBV5-1 to TRBJ1-1; no clear D. Between the trimmed V and J ends, which lost 9 bases and 0 bases, there was a span of 9 bases. CDR1 SGHRS and CDR2 YFSETQ come from the germline V gene. The CDR3 consists of 12 residues. The CDR3 DNA reads as TGCGCCACCCGCAACATGAACACTGAAGCTTTCTTT. Translated, it gives CATRNMNTEAFF.

The gene calls are TRBV19 and TRBJ2-3, with 13 nucleotides matching TRBD2. Germline CDR1 and CDR2: LNHDA and SQIVND (reference sequence). V lost 6 bases to trimming and J lost 3 bases; unmatched junction nucleotides: 6. The CDR3 is made up of 16 amino acids. The CDR3 bases are TGTGCCAGTAGGAGGACTAGCGGGGGTTTAACAGATACGCAGTATTTT. Its translation is CASRRTSGGLTDTQYF.